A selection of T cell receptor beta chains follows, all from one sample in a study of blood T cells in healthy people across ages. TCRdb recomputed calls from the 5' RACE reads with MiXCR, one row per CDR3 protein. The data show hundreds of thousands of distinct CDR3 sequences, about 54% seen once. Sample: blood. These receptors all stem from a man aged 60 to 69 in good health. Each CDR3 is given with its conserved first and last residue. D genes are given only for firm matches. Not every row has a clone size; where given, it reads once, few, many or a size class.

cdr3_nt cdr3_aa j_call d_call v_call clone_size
TGTGCCAGCAGTGAAACCGATAGAAACTATGGCTACACCTTC CASSETDRNYGYTF TRBJ1-2 . TRBV25-1 .
TGTGCCAGCAGGATAGGGGGGGACCGTGACGAGCAGTACTTC CASRIGGDRDEQYF TRBJ2-7 . TRBV6-1 few
TGCGCCAGCAGCCAAGGGGACAGGGTAAACACTGAAGCTTTCTTT CASSQGDRVNTEAFF TRBJ1-1 TRBD1 TRBV4-1 .
TGTGCTACCAGATCGACAGGGATGAACACTGAAGCTTTCTTT CATRSTGMNTEAFF TRBJ1-1 TRBD1 TRBV24-1 once
TGTGCCAGCAGCGCCACCGGACTAGCGGAAGAGACCCAGTACTTC CASSATGLAEETQYF TRBJ2-5 TRBD2 TRBV9 few
TGTGCCAGCAAAGGTTGGGGACGACTCAACACTGAAGCTTTCTTT CASKGWGRLNTEAFF TRBJ1-1 . TRBV6-1 once
TGTGCCAGCAGAAACTTAGCCAAAAACATTCAGTACTTC CASRNLAKNIQYF TRBJ2-4 . TRBV3-1 few
TGTGCCAGCAGCCGGGGTGGGGCCAACGTCCTGACTTTC CASSRGGANVLTF TRBJ2-6 . TRBV3-1 .
TGTGCCAGCAGTGAAGCGCGGGGCAGTGAAGCTTTCTTT CASSEARGSEAFF TRBJ1-1 . TRBV6-1 once
TGCAGCGTCCAAGGGGGGATCTACGAGCGGTACTTC CSVQGGIYERYF TRBJ2-7 . TRBV29-1 once
TGTGCCAGCAGTCTAGGTCGGCAGATGAACTATGGCTACACCTTC CASSLGRQMNYGYTF TRBJ1-2 . TRBV28 .
TGCAGTGCTAGAGACGGCAGGGAAGTTACCGGGGAGCTGTTTTTT CSARDGREVTGELFF TRBJ2-2 . TRBV20-1 .
TGCGCCAGCAGCTTGGGACAGACCACCTACGAGCAGTACTTC CASSLGQTTYEQYF TRBJ2-7 . TRBV5-1 .
TGTGCCAGCAGGAGGCTCTGGGGCTTTATCAATGAGCAGTTCTTC CASRRLWGFINEQFF TRBJ2-1 . TRBV6-1 .
TGCAGTGCTCGCTTTAGGGCGTGGGAGATTTCACCCCTCCACTTT CSARFRAWEISPLHF TRBJ1-6 . TRBV20-1 .
TGTGCCAGCAGTAACTCGGGACGAAATAATTCACCCCTCCACTTT CASSNSGRNNSPLHF TRBJ1-6 . TRBV27 .
TGTGCCAGCAGTTACTCCGGACTAGCTAGATACGAGCAGTACTTC CASSYSGLARYEQYF TRBJ2-7 TRBD2 TRBV6-5 .
TGTGCCAGCAGCGTAGGGACTAGCGGGGAAACAGAGACCCAGTACTTC CASSVGTSGETETQYF TRBJ2-5 TRBD2 TRBV9 .
TGTGCCAGCACCGTGGGGGGTGCACAGTCCTACAATGAGCAGTTCTTC CASTVGGAQSYNEQFF TRBJ2-1 . TRBV12-3/TRBV12-4 .
TGTGCCAGCAGTTCGACACGGTATCTGCCCCAGCATTTT CASSSTRYLPQHF TRBJ1-5 . TRBV28 .
TGTGCCAGCAGAACGGGACAGGGAGTCAATGAGCAGTTCTTC CASRTGQGVNEQFF TRBJ2-1 TRBD1 TRBV7-9 .
TGCAGTGCTAGAGCATGGGGACAGGGGGACTACGAGCAGTACTTC CSARAWGQGDYEQYF TRBJ2-7 TRBD1 TRBV20-1 .
TGTGCCAGCCCTGACCCGGGATTTGAATCGGCAAATACGCAGTATTTT CASPDPGFESANTQYF TRBJ2-3 . TRBV12-3/TRBV12-4 few
TGTGCCAGCAGTGTCGGACAGGGACGCCAAGAGACCCAGTACTTC CASSVGQGRQETQYF TRBJ2-5 TRBD1 TRBV25-1 .